These 26 T cell receptor beta chains originate from one sample sequenced in a study of CD8+ T cells in alopecia areata (dated by TCRdb to the late 2010s). The meaning of the sample's time point label: baseline before oral tofacitinib. To prepare the library, the immunoSEQ multiplex PCR assay was applied. RNA was extracted from all samples and reverse transcribed into cDNA, which served as template for TCR sequencing. TCRdb's version of the immuneACCESS table is confined to in-frame rearrangements and falls short of the full clone set. An unresolved V gene accounts for under half of the shortfall where checked; the remainder is of unknown origin. A total of 150,000 or so clones appear in this sample, more than 75% of them only once. The top ten clonotypes cover over 13% of the sample. The sample consisted of CD8+ T cells sorted from blood, taken at week 0. All receptors derive from a human donor with alopecia areata.

There are a few counts of this clone. The chain carries TRBV29-1 and TRBJ1-1, with D unclear. The V end was cut by 2 bases, the J end by 8 bases, with 18 bases between. The CDR3 runs 14 residues. Germline-derived CDR1 and CDR2 are SQVTM and ANQGSEA. This chain's CDR3 is CSVEKVETSFEAFF. CDR3 nucleotides: TGCAGCGTTGAAAAGGTGGAGACATCCTTCGAAGCTTTCTTT.

V and J are TRBV6-5 and TRBJ2-7; the D is unclear. Looked up from germline, CDR1 is MNHEY and CDR2 is SVGAGI. The CDR3 has 15 amino acids. V was shortened by 2 bases and J by 0 bases, with 11 bases between the two germline ends. This CDR3 reads CASSYRRTVSYEQYF. The DNA of the CDR3 is TGTGCCAGCAGTTACCGTAGAACAGTCTCCTACGAGCAGTACTTC.

The V gene is TRBV29-1, the J gene TRBJ2-3; D remains ambiguous. From germline, CDR1 is SQVTM and CDR2 ANQGSEA. V lost 7 bases, J lost 0 bases, and 8 bases lay in between. The CDR3 is made up of 12 amino acids. The CDR3 bases are TGCAGCGGTTTAGACAGCACAGATACGCAGTATTTT. Its translation: CSGLDSTDTQYF.

The V call is TRBV6-5, the J call TRBJ2-5; 8 bases map to TRBD2. The CDR3 runs to 15 residues. Germline trimming cut 3 bases from V and 5 bases from J; bases unmatched to any gene: 8. Germline lookup yields CDR1 MNHEY and CDR2 SVGAGI. The CDR3 DNA reads as TGTGCCAGCAGTTATGTAAGCGGGAGTGTGGAGACCCAGTACTTC. Encoded protein: CASSYVSGSVETQYF.

The rearrangement joins TRBV5-1 to TRBJ2-3, with D unresolved. This CDR3 region has 15 residues. In germline, CDR1 is SGHRS, CDR2 YFSETQ. V was shortened by 0 bases and J by 2 bases, with 10 bases between the two germline ends. The CDR3 here is CASSLAAWSTDTQYF. The CDR3 nucleotides are TGCGCCAGCAGCTTGGCTGCATGGTCCACAGATACGCAGTATTTT.

The V gene is TRBV27, the J gene TRBJ1-1; no firm D call. From germline, CDR1 is MNHEY and CDR2 SMNVEV (reference sequence). CDR3 length: 12 residues. V was clipped by 4 bases and J by 1 base, with 4 bases between them. The CDR3 here is CASSWGNTEAFF. CDR3 nucleotides: TGTGCCAGCAGTTGGGGGAACACTGAAGCTTTCTTT.

This clone has just one count. The chain has TRBV11-2 and TRBJ2-1; D gene unclear. Trimming left V 1 base short and J 7 bases short, with 8 bases between. Germline CDR1 reads SGHAT; CDR2 reads FQNNGV. The CDR3 is made up of 13 amino acids. The CDR3 region is CASSLALENEQFF. The CDR3 bases are TGTGCCAGCAGCTTAGCGTTGGAGAATGAGCAGTTCTTC.

On this clone itself: Other nucleotide sequences in the sample specify the same CDR3. This chain uses TRBV5-1 with TRBJ2-7, with 11 bases lining up with TRBD1. The ends lost 4 bases at V and 7 bases at J; junction bases unmatched: 7. The CDR3 has 14 amino acids. Germline-derived CDR1 and CDR2 are SGHRS and YFSETQ. The CDR3 coding sequence is TGCGCCAGCAGCCCCGGACAGGGGGCGGGTGAGCAGTACTTC. Translated, it gives CASSPGQGAGEQYF.

As to this clone: At one boundary the junction diverges from the germline segment, which might be a read error. Different DNA sequences within this sample yield the same CDR3. V and J are TRBV29-1 and TRBJ2-7, with D hard to call. Germline CDR1 is SQVTM and CDR2 is ANQGSEA. The CDR3 totals 11 residues. The CDR3 DNA reads as TGCAGCGTTGGTGGTTTTTACGAACAGTACTTC. Protein: CSVGGFYEQYF.

This chain joins TRBV14 and TRBJ2-3, with a tentative D call TRBD1 (5 bases). Germline CDR1 SGHDN, CDR2 FVKESK. V was clipped by 1 base and J by 1 base, with 9 bases between them. The CDR3 sequence is 15 residues long. This CDR3 reads CASSQVGHRTDTQYF. CDR3 DNA: TGTGCCAGCAGCCAAGTAGGACATCGCACAGATACGCAGTATTTT.

J is TRBJ2-3 and V is TRBV4-1; D possibly corresponds to TRBD2 (5 bases). The CDR3 has 14 amino acids. Germline V gives CDR1 MGHRA, CDR2 YSYEKL. V gave up 1 base and J gave up 3 bases, with 8 bases separating them. The CDR3 DNA reads as TGCGCCAGCAGCCAAGCGCCGGGAACAGATACGCAGTATTTT. It encodes CASSQAPGTDTQYF.

The chain is built from TRBV10-3 and TRBJ2-3; TRBD2 aligns across 7 bases. This CDR3 has 17 amino acids. Trimming removed 2 bases from V and 1 base from J; junction bases left unmatched: 9. CDR1 is ENHRY and CDR2 is SYGVKD in the germline V gene. The CDR3 region is CAISEGTAGEGTDTQYF. The DNA of the CDR3 is TGTGCCATCAGTGAGGGGACGGCGGGAGAAGGCACAGATACGCAGTATTTT.

V gene TRBV29-1 combines with J gene TRBJ1-1; the match to TRBD1 covers 8 bases. Germline values: CDR1 SQVTM, CDR2 ANQGSEA. There are 12 residues in the CDR3. V gave up 8 bases and J gave up 5 bases; unmatched junction bases: 7. The CDR3 reads CSHSTGGTEAFF. The CDR3 nucleotides are TGCAGCCATTCAACAGGGGGGACTGAAGCTTTCTTT.

On this clone itself: Additional DNA sequences in this sample encode the identical CDR3. This chain uses TRBV19 with TRBJ2-7; D is uncertain. V gave up 1 base and J gave up 3 bases, with 7 bases separating them. The length of the CDR3 is 13 residues. The germline CDR1 and CDR2 sequences are LNHDA and SQIVND (reference sequence). The CDR3 coding sequence is TGTGCCAGTAGTATAGGGGCAGGCTACGAGCAGTACTTC. Protein sequence: CASSIGAGYEQYF.

This clone was counted between two and nine times. The chain combines TRBV25-1 with TRBJ2-4; D is possibly TRBD1 or TRBD2 (5 bases each). V dropped 5 bases and J dropped 0 bases, with 17 bases sitting between them. The CDR3 sequence is 17 residues long. CDR1 MGHDK and CDR2 SYGVNS come from the germline V gene. DNA for the CDR3: TGTGCCAGCAGTCCCCCGGGAACGGGGCTAGCCAAAAACATTCAGTACTTC. This translates into CASSPPGTGLAKNIQYF.

In this sample, this clone turned up a few times. CDR3 sequence reads: CSVEGAGPSYEQYF. In DNA form, the CDR3 reads TGCAGCGTTGAAGGTGCAGGGCCCTCCTACGAGCAGTACTTC. The chain employs TRBV29-1 and TRBJ2-7; tentative D call: TRBD1 (5 bases). The CDR3 runs to 14 residues. Germline values: CDR1 SQVTM, CDR2 ANQGSEA. Trimming left V 1 base short and J 0 bases short, with 10 bases between.

J is TRBJ1-4 and V is TRBV7-9; TRBD1 matches 7 bases. J gave up 3 bases and V 3 bases, and 13 bases lay outside the gene matches. CDR3 length: 18 residues. Germline CDR1 and CDR2: SEHNR and FQNEAQ (reference sequence). CDR3 nucleotide sequence: TGTGCCAGCAGCTTCCCCTCAACAGGGGAGGGAGCTAATGAAAAACTGTTTTTT. Translating it yields CASSFPSTGEGANEKLFF.

The chain employs TRBV6-5 and TRBJ2-1; D gene ambiguous. The germline gives CDR1 MNHEY, CDR2 SVGAGI. This CDR3 region has 11 residues. The V end lost 7 bases, the J end lost 5 bases, and 6 bases lay between the germline ends. The DNA for the CDR3 is TGTGCCAGCAAGAGGAACAATGAGCAGTTCTTC. It translates to CASKRNNEQFF.

This rearrangement joins TRBV12-5 to TRBJ2-3, with TRBD1 matching over 7 bases. The CDR3 totals 15 residues. Germline-derived CDR1 and CDR2 are LGHNT and FRNRAP. The junction had 6 bases not matched to a gene; V was cut back by 3 bases and J by 3 bases. CDR3 nucleotides: TGTGCTAGTGGTTTTTCAGGGGGAACGACAGATACGCAGTATTTT. Residues: CASGFSGGTTDTQYF.

The CDR3 loop is CASSLDRGLGTDTQYF. The CDR3 DNA is TGTGCCAGCAGTTTGGACAGGGGGCTAGGTACAGATACGCAGTATTTT. The rearrangement uses TRBV27 and TRBJ2-3, with TRBD1 matching 11 bases. This CDR3 is 16 amino acids long. The trim removed 3 bases at V and 3 bases at J, leaving 5 bases unmatched. Germline CDR1 is MNHEY and CDR2 is SMNVEV (reference sequence).

This chain joins TRBV7-3 and TRBJ2-1, with D perhaps matching TRBD1 (5 bases). Looked up from germline, CDR1 is SGHTA and CDR2 is FQGTGA. With 5 bases removed from V and 1 base from J, the gap between germline ends came to 12 bases. This CDR3 spans 15 amino acids. This CDR3 reads CASSLEGVSYNEQFF. The CDR3 DNA is TGTGCCAGCAGCCTCGAAGGGGTTTCCTACAATGAGCAGTTCTTC.

The chain couples TRBV4-1 to TRBJ2-7; possible D gene TRBD2, 5 bases. CDR3 length: 15 amino acids. Germline V gene data show CDR1 as MGHRA and CDR2 as YSYEKL. Trimming pared 3 bases from V and 2 bases from J, leaving 14 bases between. CDR3: CASSQEEGEAYEQYF. The DNA for the CDR3 is TGCGCCAGCAGCCAGGAGGAAGGAGAGGCCTACGAGCAGTACTTC.

The gene calls are TRBV29-1 and TRBJ2-7; D gene uncertain. The CDR3 sequence is 11 residues long. In germline, CDR1 is SQVTM, CDR2 ANQGSEA. V was shortened by 3 bases and J by 4 bases, with 7 bases between the two germline ends. The CDR3 loop is CSVEDAYEQYF. Here the CDR3 DNA reads TGCAGCGTTGAGGATGCATACGAGCAGTACTTC.

The chain has TRBV5-6 and TRBJ2-1; D is unclear. This CDR3 comprises 16 residues. Germline V lookup: CDR1 SGHDT, CDR2 YYEEEE. V was cut by 4 bases and J by 0 bases, with 14 bases left in between. CDR3 in amino acids: CASSRSISVSYNEQFF. Here the CDR3 DNA reads TGTGCCAGCAGCCGATCAATATCGGTCTCCTACAATGAGCAGTTCTTC.

V is TRBV27 and J is TRBJ1-1, with TRBD1 as a possible D gene (6 bases). Trimming shortened V by 5 bases and J by 1 base, and 11 bases separated the two germline ends. Germline lookup yields CDR1 MNHEY and CDR2 SMNVEV (reference sequence). This CDR3 region has 14 residues. CDR3 nucleotide sequence: TGTGCCAGCAGTCACGCGGGACAGAACACTGAAGCTTTCTTT. Its protein product is CASSHAGQNTEAFF.

The chain has TRBV13 and TRBJ2-1; no clear D. The CDR3 has 16 amino acids. Germline lookup yields CDR1 PRHDT and CDR2 FYEKMQ (reference sequence). Trimming left V 7 bases short and J 1 base short, with 17 bases between. The CDR3 sequence: CASTHGPTESYNEQFF. The DNA of the CDR3 is TGTGCCAGCACCCACGGCCCCACCGAATCCTACAATGAGCAGTTCTTC.